This TCR beta chain was retrieved from a study of blood T cell repertoires in COVID-19. About the research overall: The study drew acute and convalescent COVID-19 samples from the United States, Italy and Spain. PBMCs, B-cell-depleted T cells, or T cells provided the cDNA or gDNA that made up the material.

The CDR3 covers 15 residues. Germline loops: CDR1 SGHNT, CDR2 YYREEE (reference sequence). Trimming left V 3 bases short and J 2 bases short, with 15 bases between. The method was immunoSEQ multiplex PCR; TCRdb's version includes in-frame clones alone and lacks a portion of them. Altogether tens of thousands of clones are present, roughly 88% being singletons, with the ten largest covering almost 5%. The chain recombines TRBV5-4 with TRBJ2-7; possibly TRBD2 for D (5 bases). Material for sequencing was peripheral blood. The origin of this receptor is a woman in her 70s with active COVID-19. The CDR3 nucleotides are TGTGCCAGCAGCTCACCCAGGACTGGAACCTACGAGCAGTACTTC. Its protein product is CASSSPRTGTYEQYF.